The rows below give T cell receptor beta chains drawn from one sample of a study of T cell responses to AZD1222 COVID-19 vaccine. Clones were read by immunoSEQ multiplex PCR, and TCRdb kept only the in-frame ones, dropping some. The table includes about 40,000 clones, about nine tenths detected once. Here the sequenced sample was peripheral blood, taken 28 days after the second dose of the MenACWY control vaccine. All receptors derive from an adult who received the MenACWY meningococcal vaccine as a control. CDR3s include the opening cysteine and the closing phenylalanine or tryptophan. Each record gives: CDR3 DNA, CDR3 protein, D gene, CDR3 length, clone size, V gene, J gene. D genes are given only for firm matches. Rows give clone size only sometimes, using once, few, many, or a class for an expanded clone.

CDR3nt: TGCGCCAGCAGCGCCCTCTCAGGTCCCGGGGAGCTGTTTTTT
CDR3aa: CASSALSGPGELFF
d_gene: .
len: 14
abundance: .
v_gene: TRBV5-1
j_gene: TRBJ2-2

CDR3nt: TGTGCCAGCAGGGTGACTACAGGGAAAACCTACGAGCAGTACTTC
CDR3aa: CASRVTTGKTYEQYF
d_gene: .
len: 15
abundance: .
v_gene: TRBV28
j_gene: TRBJ2-7

CDR3nt: TGTGCCAGCAGTCCCCGACTGTTGAACTACGAGCAGTACTTC
CDR3aa: CASSPRLLNYEQYF
d_gene: .
len: 14
abundance: .
v_gene: TRBV28
j_gene: TRBJ2-7

CDR3nt: TGTGCCAGCAGCGCACTAGCTATGGACACAGATACGCAGTATTTT
CDR3aa: CASSALAMDTDTQYF
d_gene: .
len: 15
abundance: .
v_gene: TRBV5-4
j_gene: TRBJ2-3

CDR3nt: TGTGCCAGCAGCCTCTTGACCGGGAACTATGGCTACACCTTC
CDR3aa: CASSLLTGNYGYTF
d_gene: .
len: 14
abundance: .
v_gene: TRBV14
j_gene: TRBJ1-2

CDR3nt: TGTGCCAGCAGTTCACAGGGGGCCGGCACTGAAGCTTTCTTT
CDR3aa: CASSSQGAGTEAFF
d_gene: TRBD1
len: 14
abundance: once
v_gene: TRBV27
j_gene: TRBJ1-1

CDR3nt: TGTGCCAGCAGTGACAGGGCAAAGCAGTACTTC
CDR3aa: CASSDRAKQYF
d_gene: .
len: 11
abundance: .
v_gene: TRBV6-1
j_gene: TRBJ2-7

CDR3nt: TGTGCCAGCAGTGGGAGTGGGACTAGCGTCTCCTACGAGCAGTACTTC
CDR3aa: CASSGSGTSVSYEQYF
d_gene: TRBD2
len: 16
abundance: .
v_gene: TRBV6-1
j_gene: TRBJ2-7

CDR3nt: TGTGCCAGCAGCTTAGGCTCTGGGGCCAACGTCCTGACTTTC
CDR3aa: CASSLGSGANVLTF
d_gene: .
len: 14
abundance: once
v_gene: TRBV7-9
j_gene: TRBJ2-6

CDR3nt: TGTGCCAGTAGTATGGAATCTCTCGGAACTGAAGCTTTCTTT
CDR3aa: CASSMESLGTEAFF
d_gene: .
len: 14
abundance: .
v_gene: TRBV19
j_gene: TRBJ1-1

CDR3nt: TGTGCCAGCAGCTTCGCCCGACTAGCGGCTATTTACAATGAGCAGTTCTTC
CDR3aa: CASSFARLAAIYNEQFF
d_gene: TRBD2
len: 17
abundance: once
v_gene: TRBV5-6
j_gene: TRBJ2-1

CDR3nt: TGTGCCAGCGCCGGGACCATAGGAAACACTGAAGCTTTCTTT
CDR3aa: CASAGTIGNTEAFF
d_gene: .
len: 14
abundance: .
v_gene: TRBV18
j_gene: TRBJ1-1

CDR3nt: TGTGCCAGCAGCTTAGACAGCCGTGGGACCCAGTACTTC
CDR3aa: CASSLDSRGTQYF
d_gene: .
len: 13
abundance: .
v_gene: TRBV7-3
j_gene: TRBJ2-5

CDR3nt: TGTGCCAGTAGTAGCACAGGGAATCGGCAGCCCCAGCATTTT
CDR3aa: CASSSTGNRQPQHF
d_gene: .
len: 14
abundance: once
v_gene: TRBV19
j_gene: TRBJ1-5

CDR3nt: TGTGCCAGCAGTTTTTTAGCCTGGAGGGGATTGAACACTGAAGCTTTCTTT
CDR3aa: CASSFLAWRGLNTEAFF
d_gene: .
len: 17
abundance: .
v_gene: TRBV28
j_gene: TRBJ1-1

CDR3nt: TGTGCCTGGAGTATGACAGGGTATTCCACAGATACGCAGTATTTT
CDR3aa: CAWSMTGYSTDTQYF
d_gene: TRBD1
len: 15
abundance: .
v_gene: TRBV30
j_gene: TRBJ2-3

CDR3nt: TGTGCCAGCAGTTACCAGAATACCGGGGAGCTGTTTTTT
CDR3aa: CASSYQNTGELFF
d_gene: .
len: 13
abundance: .
v_gene: TRBV6-5
j_gene: TRBJ2-2

CDR3nt: TGTGCCAGCAGCTTCGGGACATTCGCTGAAGCTTTCTTT
CDR3aa: CASSFGTFAEAFF
d_gene: .
len: 13
abundance: few
v_gene: TRBV11-3
j_gene: TRBJ1-1

CDR3nt: TGTGCCAGCAGTGAATTGGCGACCGGGGAGCTGTTTTTT
CDR3aa: CASSELATGELFF
d_gene: .
len: 13
abundance: .
v_gene: TRBV6-1
j_gene: TRBJ2-2

CDR3nt: TGTGCCAGCTCACCACCGGGCCGGAACACTGAAGCTTTCTTT
CDR3aa: CASSPPGRNTEAFF
d_gene: .
len: 14
abundance: once
v_gene: TRBV18
j_gene: TRBJ1-1

CDR3nt: TGTGCCTGGAGTGGAAACACCATATATTTT
CDR3aa: CAWSGNTIYF
d_gene: .
len: 10
abundance: once
v_gene: TRBV30
j_gene: TRBJ1-3

CDR3nt: TGTGCCAGTTGCAGGGTCGCGGGAGGCTACACCTTC
CDR3aa: CASCRVAGGYTF
d_gene: .
len: 12
abundance: once
v_gene: TRBV19
j_gene: TRBJ1-2

CDR3nt: TGTGCCAGCAGGGCTAACCGGGCCCCAGGCGATGGCTACACCTTC
CDR3aa: CASRANRAPGDGYTF
d_gene: .
len: 15
abundance: .
v_gene: TRBV2
j_gene: TRBJ1-2

CDR3nt: TGTGCCAGCAGTCCGGGGGGGTCCCCCAATCAGCCCCAGCATTTT
CDR3aa: CASSPGGSPNQPQHF
d_gene: .
len: 15
abundance: .
v_gene: TRBV28
j_gene: TRBJ1-5

CDR3nt: TGTGCCAGTAGTATCGAACTTGGAAACACCATATATTTT
CDR3aa: CASSIELGNTIYF
d_gene: .
len: 13
abundance: .
v_gene: TRBV19
j_gene: TRBJ1-3

CDR3nt: TGTGTCAGAAGCGAATTGGAGGGTTCCTACGAGCAGTACTTC
CDR3aa: CVRSELEGSYEQYF
d_gene: .
len: 14
abundance: .
v_gene: TRBV7-5
j_gene: TRBJ2-7

CDR3nt: TGTGCCAGCACCCCTCTAAGGGGTTTACCCTCTGGGGCCAACGTCCTGACTTTC
CDR3aa: CASTPLRGLPSGANVLTF
d_gene: .
len: 18
abundance: once
v_gene: TRBV28
j_gene: TRBJ2-6

CDR3nt: TGTGCCAGCAGCCAAGATGGGCGGAGGGGCTACACCTTC
CDR3aa: CASSQDGRRGYTF
d_gene: .
len: 13
abundance: .
v_gene: TRBV3-1/TRBV3-2
j_gene: TRBJ1-2

CDR3nt: TGTGCCAGCAGTTTATCGGGAGGGAGGCGGGTCTACGAGCAGTACTTC
CDR3aa: CASSLSGGRRVYEQYF
d_gene: TRBD2
len: 16
abundance: .
v_gene: TRBV27
j_gene: TRBJ2-7

CDR3nt: TGTGCCAGCTCACCGAGGGAGGGGGCTGGCAATCAGCCCCAGCATTTT
CDR3aa: CASSPREGAGNQPQHF
d_gene: TRBD1
len: 16
abundance: .
v_gene: TRBV18
j_gene: TRBJ1-5

CDR3nt: TGTGCCATCAGTGACAAAGGCAGGACAGGGTATGGTGAGCAGTTCTTC
CDR3aa: CAISDKGRTGYGEQFF
d_gene: TRBD1
len: 16
abundance: .
v_gene: TRBV10-3
j_gene: TRBJ2-1

CDR3nt: TGTGCCAGCTCCCCCTCCGCGGATACGCAGTATTTT
CDR3aa: CASSPSADTQYF
d_gene: .
len: 12
abundance: .
v_gene: TRBV21-1
j_gene: TRBJ2-3

CDR3nt: TGTGCCAGCAGCCAAGACAGGGGGCAGCCCCAGCATTTT
CDR3aa: CASSQDRGQPQHF
d_gene: TRBD1
len: 13
abundance: .
v_gene: TRBV4-2
j_gene: TRBJ1-5

CDR3nt: TGCGCCAGCAGCTTGTCCGTGGGTAATGAAAAACTGTTTTTT
CDR3aa: CASSLSVGNEKLFF
d_gene: .
len: 14
abundance: .
v_gene: TRBV5-1
j_gene: TRBJ1-4

CDR3nt: TGTGCCACCAGCAGTACAGGTTATCAGGTGGAATATAGCAATCAGCCCCAGCATTTT
CDR3aa: CATSSTGYQVEYSNQPQHF
d_gene: .
len: 19
abundance: .
v_gene: TRBV15
j_gene: TRBJ1-5

CDR3nt: TGTGCCAGCAGCTTGGAAAGGGTACCTCGTACGCAGTATTTT
CDR3aa: CASSLERVPRTQYF
d_gene: .
len: 14
abundance: .
v_gene: TRBV5-4
j_gene: TRBJ2-3

CDR3nt: TGCGCCAGCACTCCCGGGGGCCCTTACTTTTCCTACGAGCAGTACTTC
CDR3aa: CASTPGGPYFSYEQYF
d_gene: .
len: 16
abundance: few
v_gene: TRBV10-2
j_gene: TRBJ2-7

CDR3nt: TGTGCCAGTAGCCGGACGGAAAGCTCCTACAATGAGCAGTTCTTC
CDR3aa: CASSRTESSYNEQFF
d_gene: .
len: 15
abundance: .
v_gene: TRBV19
j_gene: TRBJ2-1

CDR3nt: TGTGCCAGCAGCTTAGGGGCCTTTTCCTACGAGCAGTACTTC
CDR3aa: CASSLGAFSYEQYF
d_gene: .
len: 14
abundance: once
v_gene: TRBV7-2
j_gene: TRBJ2-7

CDR3nt: TGCGCCAGCAGCTTCCGAGGAGGACTCGCGTCCTACGAGCAGTACTTC
CDR3aa: CASSFRGGLASYEQYF
d_gene: .
len: 16
abundance: few
v_gene: TRBV5-1
j_gene: TRBJ2-7

CDR3nt: TGTGCCAGCTCACCCTTGCAGGGACCCTATGGCTACACCTTC
CDR3aa: CASSPLQGPYGYTF
d_gene: .
len: 14
abundance: .
v_gene: TRBV18
j_gene: TRBJ1-2

CDR3nt: TGTGCCAGCATCAGGGCTACGATAGAGACCCAGTACTTC
CDR3aa: CASIRATIETQYF
d_gene: .
len: 13
abundance: .
v_gene: TRBV2
j_gene: TRBJ2-5

CDR3nt: TGTGCCAGCAGCCGAGAGGGCGGGAGGGACCTGTTCTTC
CDR3aa: CASSREGGRDLFF
d_gene: TRBD2
len: 13
abundance: .
v_gene: TRBV7-9
j_gene: TRBJ2-1

CDR3nt: TGCGCCAGCGGACAAAACACCGGGGAGCTGTTTTTT
CDR3aa: CASGQNTGELFF
d_gene: .
len: 12
abundance: .
v_gene: TRBV5-1
j_gene: TRBJ2-2

CDR3nt: TGTGCCAGCAGTGAACAGGGGGCCGATGGCTACACCTTC
CDR3aa: CASSEQGADGYTF
d_gene: TRBD1
len: 13
abundance: .
v_gene: TRBV28
j_gene: TRBJ1-2

CDR3nt: TGTGCCAGCAGCTTTGCCGGGACAGACAACGAGCAGTACTTC
CDR3aa: CASSFAGTDNEQYF
d_gene: TRBD1
len: 14
abundance: .
v_gene: TRBV7-9
j_gene: TRBJ2-7

CDR3nt: TGTGCCAGCAGCCCGGGGGGCCGAGCGAACACCGGGGAGCTGTTTTTT
CDR3aa: CASSPGGRANTGELFF
d_gene: .
len: 16
abundance: .
v_gene: TRBV5-4
j_gene: TRBJ2-2

CDR3nt: TGTGCCAGCAAGGAGCGGCCGGGTGCCCACGAGCAGTACTTC
CDR3aa: CASKERPGAHEQYF
d_gene: .
len: 14
abundance: .
v_gene: TRBV2
j_gene: TRBJ2-7

CDR3nt: TGTGCCAGCAGCTCGCGGACAGGGCTTTTATATGGGGCCAACGTCCTGACTTTC
CDR3aa: CASSSRTGLLYGANVLTF
d_gene: TRBD1
len: 18
abundance: .
v_gene: TRBV5-4
j_gene: TRBJ2-6

CDR3nt: TGCGCCAGCAAGGAGGGACCTGGGGAGCTGTTTTTT
CDR3aa: CASKEGPGELFF
d_gene: .
len: 12
abundance: .
v_gene: TRBV5-1
j_gene: TRBJ2-2

CDR3nt: TGTGCCAGCAGTTACGTAGTAAGCAATCAGCCCCAGCATTTT
CDR3aa: CASSYVVSNQPQHF
d_gene: .
len: 14
abundance: .
v_gene: TRBV6-2/TRBV6-3
j_gene: TRBJ1-5

CDR3nt: TGCGCCAGCAGCCACCTGGGACAGGGGGCTTCGCAGTATTTT
CDR3aa: CASSHLGQGASQYF
d_gene: TRBD1
len: 14
abundance: once
v_gene: TRBV4-1
j_gene: TRBJ2-3

CDR3nt: TGTGCCAGCAGCCGACAGGGGGTAGTGGAAAACATTCAGTACTTC
CDR3aa: CASSRQGVVENIQYF
d_gene: TRBD1
len: 15
abundance: .
v_gene: TRBV13
j_gene: TRBJ2-4

CDR3nt: TGTGCCAGCAGCTTAACCACTGACGGAAATGAGCAGTTCTTC
CDR3aa: CASSLTTDGNEQFF
d_gene: .
len: 14
abundance: .
v_gene: TRBV7-3
j_gene: TRBJ2-1

CDR3nt: TGTGCCAGCAGCCAAGTGCCGGGGCACTACAATGAGCAGTTCTTC
CDR3aa: CASSQVPGHYNEQFF
d_gene: .
len: 15
abundance: .
v_gene: TRBV4-2
j_gene: TRBJ2-1

CDR3nt: TGTGCCAGCAGCCCGGGACAGCGCTATGGCTACACCTTC
CDR3aa: CASSPGQRYGYTF
d_gene: TRBD1
len: 13
abundance: .
v_gene: TRBV27
j_gene: TRBJ1-2

CDR3nt: TGTGCCAGCAGGGGGGTTGAAAAACTGTTTTTT
CDR3aa: CASRGVEKLFF
d_gene: .
len: 11
abundance: .
v_gene: TRBV6-5
j_gene: TRBJ1-4